These 24 T cell receptor beta chains were all obtained from the same sample, sequenced in a study of blood T cells in healthy people across ages. The use of a sample-barcoded 5' primer and a J-beta primer mix characterized a second PCR of roughly 7 to 12 cycles. MiXCR, applied by TCRdb to the 5' RACE reads, yields one record per CDR3 protein. This sample carries some 940,000 distinct CDR3 sequences, almost 30% of them seen once, and the ten largest clones take roughly 10%. Another study also made use of these data, one on T cells of mothers and their children.

Specimen: blood. The source is a woman in her thirties or forties in good health.

This clonotype came up many times. V and J are TRBV5-1 and TRBJ2-1; D is unresolved. Germline CDR1 and CDR2: SGHRS and YFSETQ. The length of the CDR3 is 17 residues. V was clipped by 0 bases and J by 2 bases, with 15 bases between them. The chain's CDR3 is CASSLDKRVSAYNEQFF. In DNA, the CDR3 is TGCGCCAGCAGCTTGGACAAAAGGGTAAGCGCCTACAATGAGCAGTTCTTC.

Worth noting for this clonotype: This may arise from a read error, as a much more abundant clone is one base away. This chain uses TRBV5-1 with TRBJ2-1, with 8 bases lining up with TRBD2. The V segment lost 0 bases and the J segment 2 bases; nucleotides outside the gene matches: 10. Germline V gives CDR1 SGHRS, CDR2 YFSETQ. This CDR3 has 18 residues. CDR3 nucleotide sequence: TGCGCCAGCAGCTTGGTTGGTAGCGGGGTATCGACCTACAATGAGCAGTTCTTC. This codes for CASSLVGSGVSTYNEQFF. Variable domain in full (rest from reference TRBV5-1 and TRBJ2-1): KAGVTQTPRYLIKTRGQQVTLSCSPISGHRSVSWYQQTPGQGLQFLFEYFSETQRNKGNFPGRFSGRQFSNSRSEMNVSTLELGDSALYLCASSLVGSGVSTYNEQFFGPGTRLTVL.

The CDR3 DNA sequence: TGTGCTAGTGGTTTGGAAACCACAGGGTGGAGCAATGAGCAGTTCTTC. Translation gives CASGLETTGWSNEQFF. The chain couples TRBV12-5 to TRBJ2-1; D perhaps matches TRBD1 (6 bases). CDR1 is LGHNT and CDR2 is FRNRAP in the germline V gene. This CDR3 has 16 residues. The V and J ends lost 1 base and 6 bases respectively, with 16 bases between them.

The V call is TRBV29-1, the J call TRBJ2-5, with 11 bases identical to TRBD1. V was pared by 7 bases and J by 9 bases, with 10 bases of the junction left unmatched. There are 13 residues in the CDR3. Germline CDR1 is SQVTM and CDR2 is ANQGSEA. CDR3 DNA: TGCAGCGCGCTGGGACAGGGGGACCAGGCCCAGTACTTC. Amino acids: CSALGQGDQAQYF.

The sample holds many counts of this clonotype. The rearrangement uses TRBV7-2 and TRBJ2-1, with 9 bases fitting TRBD2. The ends lost 5 bases at V and 0 bases at J; junction bases unmatched: 5. This CDR3 spans 16 amino acids. In germline, CDR1 is SGHTA, CDR2 FQGNSA. The DNA of the CDR3 is TGTGCCAGCAGCCGCCTAGCGGGATCCTCCTACAATGAGCAGTTCTTC. It yields the protein CASSRLAGSSYNEQFF. Using reference TRBV7-2 and TRBJ2-1 for the parts outside the CDR3, the full variable domain is GAGVSQSPSNKVTEKGKDVELRCDPISGHTALYWYRQSLGQGLEFLIYFQGNSAPDKSGLPSDRFSAERTGGSVSTLTIQRTQQEDSAVYLCASSRLAGSSYNEQFFGPGTRLTVL.

Turning to this clonotype: This may arise from a read error, as a much more abundant clone is one base away. The gene calls are TRBV7-2 and TRBJ2-5; 7 bases match TRBD1. Germline V CDR1 and CDR2: SGHTA, FQGNSA. This CDR3 is built from 15 residues. In nucleotides, the CDR3 is TGTGCCAGCAGCTTAGCGACAGGGATCCAAGGGACCCAGTACTTC. Its protein is CASSLATGIQGTQYF.

The V and J genes are TRBV5-1 and TRBJ2-6; no firm D call. Germline loops: CDR1 SGHRS, CDR2 YFSETQ. Between the trimmed V and J ends, which lost 0 bases and 4 bases, there was a span of 8 bases. The CDR3 extends over 15 amino acids. The CDR3 nucleotides read TGCGCCAGCAGCTTGGTAGCTGGGGGGGCCAACGTCCTGACTTTC. Translation gives CASSLVAGGANVLTF.

Points on this clonotype: At one end, the junction sequence differs from germline, possibly due to a read error. The gene calls are TRBV28 and TRBJ2-6, with D possibly TRBD1 on 5 matching bases. The CDR3 extends over 13 amino acids. Germline lookup yields CDR1 MDHEN and CDR2 SYDVKM. Here the CDR3 DNA reads TGTGCCAGCATAGCTCGGCAGGACAACGTCCGGACTTTC. Its translation: CASIARQDNVRTF. The entire variable domain, with the rest obtained from reference TRBV28 and TRBJ2-6, is as follows: DVKVTQSSRYLVKRTGEKVFLECVQDMDHENMFWYRQDPGLGLRLIYFSYDVKMKEKGDIPEGYSVSREKKERFSLILESASTNQTSMYLCASIARQDNVRTFGAGSRLTVL.

The chain combines TRBV7-2 with TRBJ2-2; 10 bases map to TRBD1. The germline V gene has CDR1 SGHTA and CDR2 FQGNSA. V lost 5 bases and J lost 6; bases outside the gene matches: 6. The CDR3 loop spans 15 amino acids. This CDR3 reads CASSRQGADAGELFF. As DNA, the CDR3 is TGTGCCAGCAGCCGACAGGGGGCGGATGCCGGGGAGCTGTTTTTT. The variable domain in full, with the rest retrieved from reference TRBV7-2 and TRBJ2-2, is GAGVSQSPSNKVTEKGKDVELRCDPISGHTALYWYRQSLGQGLEFLIYFQGNSAPDKSGLPSDRFSAERTGGSVSTLTIQRTQQEDSAVYLCASSRQGADAGELFFGEGSRLTVL.

The sample holds a few counts of this clonotype. The chain links TRBV5-1 to TRBJ1-1, with 9 nucleotides matching TRBD1. Germline-derived CDR1 and CDR2 are SGHRS and YFSETQ. The CDR3 consists of 15 residues. With 4 bases clipped from V and 0 bases from J, the junction kept 4 bases outside the gene matches. CDR3 DNA sequence: TGCGCCAGCAGCCCCTGGGACAGGGTGAACACTGAAGCTTTCTTT. Protein: CASSPWDRVNTEAFF.

The V gene is TRBV28, the J gene TRBJ2-1, with TRBD1 as a possible D gene (6 bases). Germline V gene data show CDR1 as MDHEN and CDR2 as SYDVKM. Trimming left V 6 bases short and J 7 bases short, with 16 bases between. The CDR3 has 14 amino acids. CDR3 in amino acids: CASRRPGTPNEQFF. The CDR3 nucleotides read TGTGCCAGCAGACGGCCGGGGACACCGAATGAGCAGTTCTTC.

This clonotype was counted only a few times. A single base separates this from a much larger clone, so it may be a read error. The chain links TRBV29-1 to TRBJ1-5; D possibly corresponds to TRBD1 (5 bases). The V end lost 2 bases, the J end lost 15 bases, and 17 bases lay between the germline ends. Germline CDR1 and CDR2: SQVTM and ANQGSEA. CDR3 length equals 12 residues. CDR3 sequence: CSVEWGDRSRHF. CDR3 nucleotide sequence: TGCAGCGTTGAATGGGGGGATCGGAGCCGGCATTTT.

This clonotype was recorded many times. The J gene is TRBJ1-1, the V gene TRBV28, with D uncertain. V lost 6 bases, J lost 5 bases, and 7 bases lay in between. Germline V CDR1 and CDR2: MDHEN, SYDVKM. The CDR3 has 11 residues. The CDR3 DNA reads TGTGCCAGCAGCCTAAGTACTGAAGCTTTCTTT. It codes for CASSLSTEAFF.

This clonotype was counted once. Possible read error: a much larger clone is one base away. The chain has TRBV28 and TRBJ2-4, with 8 nucleotides matching TRBD1. This CDR3 is built from 15 residues. CDR1 and CDR2 from the germline V gene are MDHEN and SYDVKM. The CDR3 sequence is CVSGYGTGPSGEQYF. CDR3 nucleotides: TGTGTCAGCGGCTACGGGACAGGCCCATCGGGTGAGCAGTACTTC.

This clonotype was detected ten times or more. The rearrangement links TRBV20-1 to TRBJ2-7; possible D gene TRBD1, 6 bases. Germline CDR1 reads DFQATT; CDR2 reads SNEGSKA (reference sequence). The CDR3 has 15 amino acids. Deletions cut 3 bases from V and 4 bases from J, with 19 bases between. The CDR3 reads CSASPGFRGGYEQYF. CDR3 in DNA: TGCAGTGCTAGCCCAGGGTTCAGGGGTGGGTACGAGCAGTACTTC.

The V call is TRBV9, the J call TRBJ2-7; TRBD1 matches at 7 bases. This CDR3 spans 15 amino acids. Looked up from germline, CDR1 is SGDLS and CDR2 is YYNGEE. V lost 4 bases and J lost 6; bases outside the gene matches: 13. The CDR3 DNA follows: TGTGCCAGCAGCCCACGACAGGGAGCCGGGGTCGAGCAGTACTTC. The encoded protein is CASSPRQGAGVEQYF.

The chain joins TRBV27 to TRBJ2-3; no clear D. Trimming took off 2 bases at V and 1 base at J, with 10 bases between the two ends. CDR1 and CDR2 (germline): MNHEY, SMNVEV (reference sequence). The CDR3 contains 15 residues. The CDR3 sequence is CASSLSPLGTDTQYF. The CDR3 DNA reads as TGTGCCAGCAGTTTAAGTCCTCTGGGCACAGATACGCAGTATTTT.

This clonotype was found a few times. V is TRBV9 and J is TRBJ2-3; D could derive from TRBD1 or TRBD2 (6 bases each). The CDR3 sequence is 15 residues long. Germline V gene data show CDR1 as SGDLS and CDR2 as YYNGEE. V was trimmed by 0 bases and J by 5 bases, leaving 13 bases between them. In DNA, the CDR3 is TGTGCCAGCAGCGTAGAACGAGGGGGGCTAGATACGCAGTATTTT. Protein: CASSVERGGLDTQYF.

This clonotype was detected many times. The rearrangement joins TRBV29-1 to TRBJ1-2; the match to TRBD1 covers 7 bases. The CDR3 runs 13 residues. J was trimmed by 3 bases and V by 3 bases; bases with no gene match: 4. Germline-derived CDR1 and CDR2 are SQVTM and ANQGSEA. Written as DNA, the CDR3 is TGCAGCGTTGATGGGACAGACTACTATGGCTACACCTTC. It codes for CSVDGTDYYGYTF.

At least ten counts were recorded for this clonotype. The chain carries TRBV21-1 and TRBJ2-1; the D call of TRBD1 is as the table states it, not checked on the DNA. TRBV21-1 is termed a pseudogene. This CDR3 spans 15 amino acids. The CDR3 DNA reads as TGTGCCAGCAGCAAGGGACAGATGAGCTACAATGAGCAGTTCTTC. As protein: CASSKGQMSYNEQFF.

In its sample, this clonotype was seen a few times. The chain has TRBV6-6 and TRBJ2-2; perhaps TRBD1 as D (6 bases). Germline V lookup: CDR1 MNHNY, CDR2 SVGAGI (reference sequence). V lost 4 bases to trimming and J lost 7 bases, with 13 bases between them. The CDR3 spans 14 residues. The CDR3 protein is CASSFQGIGGELFF. In DNA, the CDR3 is TGTGCCAGCAGTTTCCAGGGGATAGGCGGGGAGCTGTTTTTT.

This clonotype was observed a few times. This chain uses TRBV7-3 with TRBJ2-7, with D possibly TRBD2 on 6 matching bases. Per germline, CDR1 SGHTA and CDR2 FQGTGA. V gave up 6 bases and J gave up 7 bases, with 28 bases separating them. The CDR3 totals 17 residues. Written as DNA, the CDR3 is TGTGCCAGCAGTCTAAATGTCGGACAAGGCCGAGCGGGTGAGCAGTACTTC. Amino acids: CASSLNVGQGRAGEQYF.

The V gene is TRBV20-1, the J gene TRBJ1-6; TRBD1 is a possible D gene (5 bases). There are 18 residues in the CDR3. CDR1 and CDR2 from the germline V gene are DFQATT and SNEGSKA (reference sequence). Between the trimmed V and J ends, which lost 0 bases and 2 bases, there was a span of 17 bases. For the CDR3, the DNA is TGCAGTGCTAGAGATCTCCGGGACGCACGACCCTATAATTCACCCCTCCACTTT. Protein: CSARDLRDARPYNSPLHF.

At least ten counts were recorded for this clonotype. The chain couples TRBV29-1 to TRBJ1-1; D call uncertain. The CDR3 runs 14 residues. Between the trimmed V and J ends, which lost 2 bases and 4 bases, there was a span of 14 bases. CDR1 SQVTM and CDR2 ANQGSEA come from the germline V gene. CDR3 protein: CSVERRLSGTEAFF. CDR3 sequence (DNA): TGCAGCGTTGAAAGGCGGCTTAGCGGCACTGAAGCTTTCTTT.